This T cell receptor beta chain was sequenced in a study of shared clonotypes between healthy human individuals. V was clipped by 0 bases and J by 5 bases, with 16 bases between them. From germline, CDR1 is SGHNT and CDR2 YENEEA. CDR3 length equals 17 residues. CD45RA+ naive and CD45RA-negative memory subsets were separated from CD4+ cells. Clones were sequenced by immunoSEQ multiplex PCR, and TCRdb holds only the in-frame ones, with some missing. Of over a million clones listed, roughly 96% are singletons. Points on this clone: What it recognizes is unknown.

Notes on the study in general: The study found lower generation probabilities in non-shared clonotypes than in those shared by all four donors.

This TCR was recovered from a man under 40 in good health. The chain links TRBV11-3 to TRBJ2-2, with D unresolved. Sequencing was done on a sample of naive CD4+ T cells sorted from blood. Subset specified: CD45RA+ positively selected. The CDR3 region is CASSLDKEQLRTGELFF. DNA for the CDR3: TGTGCCAGCAGCTTAGATAAGGAACAGCTAAGGACCGGGGAGCTGTTTTTT.